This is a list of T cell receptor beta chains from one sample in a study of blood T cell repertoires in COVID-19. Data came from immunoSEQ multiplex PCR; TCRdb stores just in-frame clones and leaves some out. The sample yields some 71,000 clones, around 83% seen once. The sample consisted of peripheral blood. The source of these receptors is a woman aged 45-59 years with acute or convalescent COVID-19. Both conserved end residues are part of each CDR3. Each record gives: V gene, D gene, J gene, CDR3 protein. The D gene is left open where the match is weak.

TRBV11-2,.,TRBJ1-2,CASSLNRQRGYTF
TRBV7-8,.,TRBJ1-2,CASSFQGSDYGYTF
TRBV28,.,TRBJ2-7,CASNQPTLGQTYEQYF
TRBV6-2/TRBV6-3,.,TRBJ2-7,CASSSGSVPYEQYF
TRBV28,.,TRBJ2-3,CASSPPSGLTDTQYF
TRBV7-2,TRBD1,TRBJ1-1,CASREQGGKNTEAFF
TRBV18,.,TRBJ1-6,CASSPSGFWDSPLHF
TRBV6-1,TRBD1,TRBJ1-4,CASSERTGSGKLFF
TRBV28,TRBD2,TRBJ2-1,CANSGGLYNEQFF
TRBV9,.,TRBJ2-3,CASSVDGGEDTDTQYF
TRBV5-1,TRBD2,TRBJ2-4,CASSLLGLALKNIQYF
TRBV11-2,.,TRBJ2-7,CASQQAYEQYF
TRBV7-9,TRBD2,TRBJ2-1,CASSFSGIEQFF
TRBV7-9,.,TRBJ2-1,CASSLRGAQDEQFF
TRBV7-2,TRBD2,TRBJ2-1,CASSFLAGYNEQFF
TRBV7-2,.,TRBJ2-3,CASSTRHTDTQYF
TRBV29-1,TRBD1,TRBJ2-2,CSFRTGVTGELFF
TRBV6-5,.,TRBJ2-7,CASSTAFGPSYEQYF
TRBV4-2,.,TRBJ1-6,CASSPGSNSPLHF
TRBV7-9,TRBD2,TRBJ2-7,CASSLEGGPVYEQYF
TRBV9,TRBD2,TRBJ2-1,CASSGVAGVDYNEQFF
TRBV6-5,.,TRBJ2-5,CASRRLETRETQYF
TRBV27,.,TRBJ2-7,CATQRSYDGHLYEQYF
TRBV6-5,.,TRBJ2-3,CASSRLLGTDTQYF
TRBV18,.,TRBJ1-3,CASSTGVGNTIYF
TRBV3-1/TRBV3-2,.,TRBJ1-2,CAGLPDNTHNYGYTF
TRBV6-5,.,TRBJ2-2,CASGSRGELFF
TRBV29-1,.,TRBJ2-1,CSVAGTPSSYNEQFF
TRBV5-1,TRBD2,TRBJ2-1,CASSRLAGETYNEQFF
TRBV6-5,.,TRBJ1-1,CASSSYRVSTEAFF
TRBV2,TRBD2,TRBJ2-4,CASRGTSVAKNIQYF
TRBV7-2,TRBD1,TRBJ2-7,CASSNQGVEQYF
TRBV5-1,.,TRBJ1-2,CASSQDSVSYGYTF
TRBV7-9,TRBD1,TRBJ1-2,CASSFLTGTGAGIRGYTF
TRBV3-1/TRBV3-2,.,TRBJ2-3,CASSQDRGPFWAGPQDTQYF
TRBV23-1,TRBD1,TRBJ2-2,CASGQGATGELFF
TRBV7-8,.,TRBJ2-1,CASSLALGGREQFF
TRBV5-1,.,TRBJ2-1,CASSLTGSSYNEQFF
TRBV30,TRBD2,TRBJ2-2,CAWSGLAGDTGELFF
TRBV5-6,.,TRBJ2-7,CASSPGSYEQYF
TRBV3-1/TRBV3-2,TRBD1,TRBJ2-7,CASSSRDRVLKPYEQYF